A single sample is the source of the 26 T cell receptor beta chains below, sequenced in a study of shared clonotypes between healthy human individuals. Data came from immunoSEQ multiplex PCR; TCRdb stores just in-frame clones and leaves some out. This sample has more than 2 million clones; roughly 95% occur once, and the top ten carry over 0.1%. Source material: naive CD4+ T cells sorted from blood. The sample's subset: CD45RA+ positively selected. The receptor source for this set is a man aged 18 to 30 in good health.

The gene calls are TRBV6-5 and TRBJ2-2; D may be TRBD1 (6 bases). CDR1 is MNHEY and CDR2 is SVGAGI in the germline V gene. The CDR3 is made up of 15 amino acids. V lost 6 bases to trimming and J lost 5 bases, with 16 bases between them. DNA for the CDR3: TGTGCCAGCAGACAAGGACAGCTCGGGACCGGGGAGCTGTTTTTT. Its protein is CASRQGQLGTGELFF.

The chain combines TRBV10-3 with TRBJ1-5, with TRBD1 identical over 9 bases. The germline V gene has CDR1 ENHRY and CDR2 SYGVKD. This CDR3 is 14 amino acids long. After removal of 4 bases from V and 6 bases from J, the junction contained 4 bases not matched to a gene. The CDR3 is CAISGTGGGQPQHF. The CDR3 DNA follows: TGTGCCATCAGTGGTACAGGGGGCGGTCAGCCCCAGCATTTT.

This chain uses TRBV27 with TRBJ2-7; TRBD1 agrees at 10 bases. The ends lost 5 bases at V and 2 bases at J; junction bases unmatched: 12. In germline, CDR1 is MNHEY, CDR2 SMNVEV (reference sequence). The CDR3 extends over 17 amino acids. The CDR3 DNA sequence: TGTGCCAGCAGTCGATATATAAGGACAGGGGGGACCTACGAGCAGTACTTC. Its translation: CASSRYIRTGGTYEQYF.

This clone was found once. The rearrangement links TRBV18 to TRBJ2-7; 7 bases fit TRBD1. Losses at the gene ends were 3 bases for V and 0 bases for J; bases not matched to a gene: 8. Germline CDR1 is KGHSH and CDR2 is LQKENI. The length of the CDR3 is 16 residues. CDR3 in DNA: TGTGCCAGCTCACCGCTACCGGGACAGAGCTCCTACGAGCAGTACTTC. It codes for CASSPLPGQSSYEQYF.

This chain connects TRBV7-3 to TRBJ2-2; the D gene could be TRBD1 or TRBD2 (5 bases each). CDR1 SGHTA and CDR2 FQGTGA come from the germline V gene. With 5 bases removed from V and 5 bases from J, the gap between germline ends came to 12 bases. This CDR3 has 14 residues. The CDR3 region is CASSAEGLTGELFF. The CDR3 DNA sequence: TGTGCCAGCAGCGCCGAGGGGTTAACCGGGGAGCTGTTTTTT.

This chain connects TRBV5-6 to TRBJ1-3, with 11 nucleotides matching TRBD1. Germline V gives CDR1 SGHDT, CDR2 YYEEEE. Germline trimming cut 2 bases from V and 7 bases from J; bases unmatched to any gene: 5. This CDR3 spans 15 amino acids. The CDR3 region has the DNA TGTGCCAGCAGCTTATCTCGGGACAGGGGGAACACCATATATTTT. This translates into CASSLSRDRGNTIYF.

This sequence joins TRBV10-3 and TRBJ2-7, with 11 bases fitting TRBD1. The length of the CDR3 is 16 residues. The V segment lost 5 bases and the J segment 4 bases; nucleotides outside the gene matches: 10. CDR1 ENHRY and CDR2 SYGVKD come from the germline V gene. CDR3 loop: CAISRGTGTGGYEQYF. The CDR3, as DNA: TGTGCCATCAGTCGTGGAACGGGGACAGGGGGATACGAGCAGTACTTC.

The rearrangement uses TRBV7-3 and TRBJ2-7, with D perhaps given as TRBD1 or TRBD2 (5 bases each). This CDR3 has 13 residues. V lost 3 bases and J lost 6, with 12 bases in between. Germline V gene sequence: CDR1 SGHTA, CDR2 FQGTGA. The CDR3 here is CASSLIRESEQYF. The CDR3 nucleotides are TGTGCCAGCAGCTTGATCAGGGAGAGCGAGCAGTACTTC.

The chain uses TRBV4-2 and TRBJ2-3; 7 positions agree with TRBD2. In germline, CDR1 is LGHNA, CDR2 YNFKEQ. J gave up 0 bases and V 3 bases, and 3 bases lay outside the gene matches. CDR3 size: 15 residues. For the CDR3, the DNA is TGTGCCAGCAGCCATCGGCGGGGGAGCACAGATACGCAGTATTTT. This codes for CASSHRRGSTDTQYF.

The CDR3 reads CASSYSGGEASGYTF. The CDR3 DNA sequence: TGTGCCAGCAGTTACTCTGGGGGAGAGGCGAGCGGCTACACCTTC. The chain couples TRBV6-6 to TRBJ1-2, with D perhaps TRBD1 (5 bases). Germline-derived CDR1 and CDR2 are MNHNY and SVGAGI (reference sequence). This CDR3 region has 15 residues. V lost 0 bases, J lost 8 bases, and 16 bases lay in between.

DNA of the CDR3: TGCGCCAGCAATGTGGCAGGGCCACCGTCCGCAGATACGCAGTATTTT. This encodes CASNVAGPPSADTQYF. The V call is TRBV5-1, the J call TRBJ2-3, with TRBD1 as a possible D gene (5 bases). V lost 6 bases and J lost 4, with 21 bases in between. The length of the CDR3 is 16 residues. From germline, CDR1 is SGHRS and CDR2 YFSETQ.

The chain uses TRBV15 and TRBJ2-5; D possibly matches TRBD1 or TRBD2 (6 bases each). This CDR3 has 16 amino acids. Germline values: CDR1 LNHNV, CDR2 YYDKDF (reference sequence). Trimming left V 3 bases short and J 4 bases short, with 18 bases between. CDR3 amino acids: CATSSGGVMGRETQYF. The CDR3 coding sequence is TGTGCCACCAGCAGCGGGGGCGTAATGGGGAGAGAGACCCAGTACTTC.

V usage is TRBV6-1 and J usage is TRBJ2-5; D is perhaps TRBD1 or TRBD2 (5 bases each). The CDR3 is 12 amino acids. From germline, CDR1 is MNHNS and CDR2 SASEGT. V shed 7 bases and J shed 5 bases, with 11 bases lying between them. The CDR3 sequence: CASNGARETQYF. The CDR3 DNA reads as TGTGCCAGCAACGGGGCTCGGGAGACCCAGTACTTC.

V usage is TRBV7-9 and J usage is TRBJ2-3; 8 nucleotides agree with TRBD2. This CDR3 comprises 17 residues. Germline V gives CDR1 SEHNR, CDR2 FQNEAQ (reference sequence). With V trimmed by 2 bases and J by 4 bases, 11 bases remained unmatched. The CDR3: CASSLPISGIGSDTQYF. The CDR3 DNA is TGTGCCAGCAGCTTACCCATTAGCGGGATCGGGTCAGATACGCAGTATTTT.

This clone occurred once. This chain connects TRBV11-3 to TRBJ2-3; TRBD1 aligns across 8 bases. CDR3 length: 15 residues. J lost 4 bases, V lost 1 base, and 4 bases had no gene match. The germline CDR1 and CDR2 sequences are SGHNT and YENEEA. The CDR3: CASSLGQGRSDTQYF. The CDR3 DNA reads as TGTGCCAGCAGCTTAGGACAGGGGAGGTCAGATACGCAGTATTTT.

The chain couples TRBV19 to TRBJ1-5; D unresolved. The V and J ends lost 5 bases and 4 bases respectively, with 9 bases between them. This CDR3 region has 13 residues. CDR1 LNHDA and CDR2 SQIVND come from the germline V gene (reference sequence). The CDR3 DNA reads as TGTGCCAGTAGTCCGCGGCCGAATCAGCCCCAGCATTTT. Its translation: CASSPRPNQPQHF.

The chain has TRBV5-1 and TRBJ2-7; possibly TRBD1 for D (6 bases). Trimming removed 5 bases at V and 1 base at J, with 16 bases between. The CDR3 loop spans 15 amino acids. Per the germline V gene, CDR1 is SGHRS and CDR2 is YFSETQ. CDR3 amino acids: CASRRVEGVSYEQYF. The CDR3 DNA sequence: TGCGCCAGCAGACGTGTCGAGGGGGTATCCTACGAGCAGTACTTC.

In regard to this clone: This sample includes further DNA sequences coding for the same CDR3. The CDR3 spells CASSSGQTETQYF. In DNA, the CDR3 is TGCGCCAGCAGCTCGGGACAAACAGAGACCCAGTACTTC. The rearrangement links TRBV5-1 to TRBJ2-5; D possibly corresponds to TRBD1 (6 bases). Between the trimmed V and J ends, which lost 3 bases and 4 bases, there was a span of 10 bases. This CDR3 region has 13 residues. CDR1 and CDR2 (germline): SGHRS, YFSETQ. The variable domain in full, completed from reference TRBV5-1 and TRBJ2-5, reads KAGVTQTPRYLIKTRGQQVTLSCSPISGHRSVSWYQQTPGQGLQFLFEYFSETQRNKGNFPGRFSGRQFSNSRSEMNVSTLELGDSALYLCASSSGQTETQYFGPGTRLLVL.

This chain connects TRBV5-6 to TRBJ1-6; the match to TRBD1 covers 7 bases. Looked up from germline, CDR1 is SGHDT and CDR2 is YYEEEE. J lost 8 bases, V lost 4 bases, and 9 bases had no gene match. The CDR3 consists of 15 residues. CDR3 protein: CASSQMDRSYSPLHF. Here the CDR3 DNA reads TGTGCCAGCAGCCAAATGGACAGGTCTTATTCACCCCTCCACTTT.

This clone was found once. Other DNA sequences in this sample translate to the same CDR3. V is TRBV6-5 and J is TRBJ1-1; D is ambiguous. The CDR3 runs to 11 residues. Trimming removed 3 bases at V and 8 bases at J, with 7 bases between. CDR1 MNHEY and CDR2 SVGAGI come from the germline V gene. The DNA for the CDR3 is TGTGCCAGCAGTTATCTAGGGGAAGCTTTCTTT. Protein: CASSYLGEAFF.

The rearrangement uses TRBV4-3 and TRBJ2-7, with 11 bases fitting TRBD1. The V and J ends lost 2 bases and 2 bases, in that order; junction bases with no gene match: 2. The CDR3 loop spans 15 amino acids. CDR1 and CDR2 from the germline V gene are LGHNA and YSLEER. CDR3: CASSQRTGGPYEQYF. The CDR3 DNA sequence: TGCGCCAGCAGCCAACGGACAGGGGGCCCCTACGAGCAGTACTTC.

This clone has only a few counts. J is TRBJ2-7 and V is TRBV6-5; 11 bases are shared with TRBD1. The CDR3 extends over 14 amino acids. Germline V gene sequence: CDR1 MNHEY, CDR2 SVGAGI. V gave up 6 bases and J gave up 6 bases; unmatched junction bases: 7. For the CDR3, the DNA is TGTGCCAGCAGGACCCGGGACAGGGGGTCCGAGCAGTACTTC. It encodes CASRTRDRGSEQYF.

This chain uses TRBV6-6 with TRBJ2-7; D ambiguous. This CDR3 has 11 residues. V lost 0 bases, J lost 12 bases, and 9 bases lay in between. Germline V lookup: CDR1 MNHNY, CDR2 SVGAGI (reference sequence). This CDR3 reads CASSYSRIVYF. CDR3 coding DNA: TGTGCCAGCAGTTACTCCCGAATAGTGTACTTC.

As for this clone: Other DNA sequences in this specimen translate into the identical CDR3. The V call is TRBV18, the J call TRBJ2-5; weak D call: TRBD2 (7 bases). The germline gives CDR1 KGHSH, CDR2 LQKENI. Trimming pared 3 bases from V and 4 bases from J, leaving 18 bases between. The CDR3 runs 16 residues. CDR3 region: CASSPLGGGAGETQYF. The CDR3 region has the DNA TGTGCCAGCTCACCTCTCGGCGGGGGCGCGGGAGAGACCCAGTACTTC. The entire variable domain, with the rest obtained from reference TRBV18 and TRBJ2-5, is as follows: NAGVMQNPRHLVRRRGQEARLRCSPMKGHSHVYWYRQLPEEGLKFMVYLQKENIIDESGMPKERFSAEFPKEGPSILRIQQVVRGDSAAYFCASSPLGGGAGETQYFGPGTRLLVL.

This clone was detected once. The CDR3 bases are TGTGCCAGCCGGGACGTCGCGAACACCGGGGAGCTGTTTTTT. Translating it yields CASRDVANTGELFF. This chain connects TRBV7-2 to TRBJ2-2, with D perhaps assigned TRBD1 or TRBD2 (5 bases each). There are 14 residues in the CDR3. The ends were cut back, 8 bases at V and 0 bases at J, with 10 bases in the middle. The germline V gene has CDR1 SGHTA and CDR2 FQGNSA. The full variable domain, with the rest looked up from reference TRBV7-2 and TRBJ2-2, is GAGVSQSPSNKVTEKGKDVELRCDPISGHTALYWYRQSLGQGLEFLIYFQGNSAPDKSGLPSDRFSAERTGGSVSTLTIQRTQQEDSAVYLCASRDVANTGELFFGEGSRLTVL.

The V call is TRBV18, the J call TRBJ2-5, with D unclear. Trimming pared 0 bases from V and 4 bases from J, leaving 9 bases between. Germline V gene data show CDR1 as KGHSH and CDR2 as LQKENI. The CDR3 totals 14 residues. Here the CDR3 reads CASSPPTEVETQYF. CDR3 in DNA: TGTGCCAGCTCACCACCCACGGAAGTAGAGACCCAGTACTTC.